The 10 T cell receptor beta chains in this list originate from one sample, sequenced in a study of cytomegalovirus exposure and HLA in healthy donors. The PCR used 60 Vbeta and 13 Jbeta primers. The data were produced by immunoSEQ multiplex PCR, yet TCRdb's version contains in-frame clones alone and is incomplete. Of some 200,000 clones listed, approximately 67% are singletons. Sequencing input: PBMCs. These receptor sequences come from a man in his forties in good health and CMV-seronegative.

Only a few counts were recorded for this clone. The CDR3 DNA reads as TGTGCCAGCAGTTTCCCGACTAGAGAGCAGTACTTC. It encodes CASSFPTREQYF. The chain has TRBV27 and TRBJ2-7, with a weak D call TRBD2 (6 bases). Germline assignment: CDR1 MNHEY and CDR2 SMNVEV (reference sequence). V was clipped by 3 bases and J by 7 bases, with 10 bases between them. The CDR3 loop spans 12 amino acids.

V gene TRBV2 combines with J gene TRBJ1-1; 10 bases are a match to TRBD1. Germline V gene data show CDR1 as SNHLY and CDR2 as FYNNEI. After removal of 6 bases from V and 0 bases from J, the junction contained 13 bases not matched to a gene. The CDR3 spans 18 residues. CDR3: CASSLMGTGAVMNTEAFF. CDR3 nucleotide sequence: TGTGCCAGCAGCCTGATGGGGACAGGGGCGGTAATGAACACTGAAGCTTTCTTT.

V is TRBV19 and J is TRBJ2-5, with 10 bases matching TRBD2. The germline CDR1 and CDR2 sequences are LNHDA and SQIVND (reference sequence). J lost 4 bases, V lost 3 bases, and 5 bases had no gene match. The CDR3 consists of 15 residues. Written as DNA, the CDR3 is TGTGCCAGTAGTATTCCTAGCGGGAGAGGAGAGACCCAGTACTTC. This codes for CASSIPSGRGETQYF.

As DNA, the CDR3 is TGTGCCAGCAGCTTATACGGTGATGGGGGGTATGAGCAGTTCTTC. It is translated as CASSLYGDGGYEQFF. J is TRBJ2-1 and V is TRBV11-3; maybe TRBD2 (6 bases). The CDR3 runs 15 residues. The V and J ends lost 2 bases and 8 bases respectively, with 16 bases between them. The V gene's germline CDR1 is SGHNT and CDR2 YENEEA.

The gene calls are TRBV6-1 and TRBJ1-2; TRBD1 is a possible D gene (6 bases). Per the germline V gene, CDR1 is MNHNS and CDR2 is SASEGT. CDR3 length: 15 amino acids. V lost 5 bases and J 5 bases, leaving 18 bases between the germline ends. CDR3 sequence reads: CASSSPTGTNYGYTF. The CDR3 DNA follows: TGTGCCAGCAGTTCCCCGACCGGGACAAATTATGGCTACACCTTC.

This chain links TRBV7-9 with TRBJ1-3, with 7 bases matching TRBD1. The CDR3 is made up of 16 amino acids. Germline V gives CDR1 SEHNR, CDR2 FQNEAQ (reference sequence). V trimming: 5 bases; J trimming: 0 bases; junction bases outside the gene matches: 7. The CDR3 DNA reads TGTGCCAGCAGCATAACAGGGGCCCTCTCTGGAAACACCATATATTTT. It encodes CASSITGALSGNTIYF.

CDR3 sequence: CASSYARGGETQYF. The DNA for the CDR3 is TGTGCCAGCAGTTATGCCCGAGGGGGAGAGACCCAGTACTTC. The chain carries TRBV7-2 and TRBJ2-5, with D possibly being TRBD1 (6 bases). The ends were cut back, 6 bases at V and 4 bases at J, with 15 bases in the middle. This CDR3 has 14 amino acids. CDR1 SGHTA and CDR2 FQGNSA come from the germline V gene.

The count of this clone is one. The J gene is TRBJ2-7, the V gene TRBV7-2, with D tentatively TRBD1 (5 bases). CDR1 is SGHTA and CDR2 is FQGNSA in the germline V gene. The CDR3 spans 14 residues. V was clipped by 2 bases and J by 0 bases, with 8 bases between them. CDR3 in DNA: TGTGCCAGCAGCTTACAACAGGACTCCTACGAGCAGTACTTC. Translated: CASSLQQDSYEQYF. Based on the CDR3 plus reference TRBV7-2 and TRBJ2-7, the full variable domain is GAGVSQSPSNKVTEKGKDVELRCDPISGHTALYWYRQSLGQGLEFLIYFQGNSAPDKSGLPSDRFSAERTGGSVSTLTIQRTQQEDSAVYLCASSLQQDSYEQYFGPGTRLTVT.

The J gene is TRBJ2-7, the V gene TRBV6-5; 7 bases line up with TRBD1. Germline CDR1 is MNHEY and CDR2 is SVGAGI. After removal of 6 bases from V and 0 bases from J, the junction contained 8 bases not matched to a gene. The CDR3 extends over 15 amino acids. The CDR3 nucleotides read TGTGCCAGCAGGAGGGACAGCGCTAGCTCCTACGAGCAGTACTTC. It is translated as CASRRDSASSYEQYF.

This chain uses TRBV5-1 with TRBJ1-2; unclear D gene. Germline V lookup: CDR1 SGHRS, CDR2 YFSETQ. CDR3 length: 14 residues. Trimming left V 2 bases short and J 0 bases short, with 8 bases between. The CDR3 bases are TGCGCCAGCAGCTTAACGTTAGCTAACTATGGCTACACCTTC. Its translation: CASSLTLANYGYTF.